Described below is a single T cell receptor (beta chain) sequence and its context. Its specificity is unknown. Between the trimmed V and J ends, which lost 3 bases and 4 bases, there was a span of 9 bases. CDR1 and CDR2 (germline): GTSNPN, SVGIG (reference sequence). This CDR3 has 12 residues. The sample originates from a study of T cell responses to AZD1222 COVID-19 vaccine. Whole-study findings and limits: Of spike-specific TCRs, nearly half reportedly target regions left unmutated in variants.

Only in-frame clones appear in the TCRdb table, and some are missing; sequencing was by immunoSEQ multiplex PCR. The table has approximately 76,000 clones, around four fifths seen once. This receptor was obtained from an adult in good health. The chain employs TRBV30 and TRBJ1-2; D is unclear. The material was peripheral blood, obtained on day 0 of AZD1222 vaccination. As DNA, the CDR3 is TGTGCCTGGAGCAAAGGCAGCTATGGCTACACCTTC. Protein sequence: CAWSKGSYGYTF.